The clone carrying this T cell receptor beta chain turned up a few times. Its antigen is unknown. HTBI primers from iRepertoire and Arm-PCR of CDR3 regions yielded the TCR beta libraries. TCRdb called the multiplex PCR reads again in MiXCR, with one record for every CDR3 protein. Of 500,000 to 800,000 distinct CDR3 sequences listed, approximately 29% were seen once; the top ten hold about 42%. The CDR3 has 15 amino acids. Germline V gene lookup returns CDR1 ENHRY and CDR2 SYGVKD. With 3 bases clipped from V and 4 bases from J, the junction kept 6 bases outside the gene matches. Time point: persistent/refractory GD, antithyroid drugs over 5 years with positive TRAb. RNA from PBMCs was the source of the TCR library. The data were obtained in a study of regulatory T cells in long-lasting Graves disease. Study-level findings and limits: Persistent patients shared more public clonotypes (around 2,500) than newly diagnosed patients (about 1,000).

V gene TRBV10-3 combines with J gene TRBJ1-2; TRBD1 aligns across 9 bases. Sequenced here: peripheral blood mononuclear cells (PBMCs), sampled when the disease was refractory, from a patient treated with antithyroid drugs. This sequence was found in a female donor with Graves disease. As DNA, the CDR3 is TGTGCCATCAGTGACAGACAGGGGGTGGGCTATGGCTACACCTTC. Protein: CAISDRQGVGYGYTF.